This T cell receptor (beta chain) is drawn from a study of T cell repertoires in cytomegalovirus infection. Across the whole study: TCR beta signatures that were public indicated CMV infection and matching HLA type.

Turning to this clonotype: What it binds is unknown.

TCRdb re-called the reads with MiXCR, one entry per CDR3 protein. The sample consists of some 200,000 distinct CDR3 sequences, roughly 20% of them appearing once. Unmatched junction bases numbered 3, after V lost 6 bases and J lost 0 bases. This CDR3 is 14 amino acids long. Study outcomes and limitations: Dominating the ex vivo response were TCR beta clonotypes that were CMV-specific and HLA-C-restricted. Accumulated public TCR beta family frequency recognized individuals carrying CMV together with the relevant HLA.

The sequence derives from a human donor in good health (CMV status not recorded). Some clones in this sample may be carry-over from other donors' samples. The sequenced material came from PBMCs. The chain has TRBV12-3 or TRBV12-4 and TRBJ1-1, with TRBD1 matching over 8 bases. CDR3 residues: CASRGQGLNTEAFF. CDR3 DNA: TGTGCCAGCAGAGGACAGGGTTTGAACACTGAAGCTTTCTTT.